The rows below give T cell receptor beta chains drawn from one sample of a study of blood T cell repertoires in COVID-19. Here immunoSEQ multiplex PCR was the method, and the copy in TCRdb shows in-frame clones only, minus some. The profile covers 250,000 to 350,000 clones, with 90% appearing a single time and 2% to 3% taken by the ten largest. Input material: PBMCs or T cells enriched from blood (not recorded which). These receptors originate from a man aged 55 to 70 who had recovered from COVID-19. The CDR3 runs from the conserved cysteine through the conserved F or W. Fields, in order: J gene, V gene, CDR3 protein.

TRBJ1-1 | TRBV12-5 | CASKQVPSTEAFF
TRBJ1-2 | TRBV10-2 | CASSESPGLTYGYTF
TRBJ1-4 | TRBV5-1 | CASSSSGGQATNEKLFF
TRBJ1-5 | TRBV5-5 | CASSLGGTGSNQPQHF
TRBJ1-1 | TRBV6-5 | CASRGNTEAFF
TRBJ2-7 | TRBV5-1 | CASSLAVQGLAYEQYF
TRBJ2-7 | TRBV2 | CASMGTGAPYEQYF
TRBJ1-1 | TRBV6-5 | CASSYSSTGNTEAFF
TRBJ2-3 | TRBV27 | CASSLSGRGAATQYF
TRBJ1-1 | TRBV18 | CASSSQGARAEAFF
TRBJ2-1 | TRBV7-3 | CASSHTSGRGNEQFF
TRBJ1-4 | TRBV19 | CASSLGQGFEKLFF
TRBJ2-3 | TRBV6-1 | CASSEWGPTGTEITDTQYF
TRBJ2-1 | TRBV5-1 | CASSLGQGDYNEQFF
TRBJ2-1 | TRBV4-3 | CASSQEGGNEQFF
TRBJ2-5 | TRBV3-1/TRBV3-2 | CASSPEGGTRWETQYF
TRBJ1-2 | TRBV3-1/TRBV3-2 | CASSQTGTGLYGYTF
TRBJ2-7 | TRBV5-4 | CASSLREWSSYEQYF
TRBJ2-3 | TRBV5-1 | CASSAGISTDTQYF
TRBJ1-1 | TRBV11-2 | CASSLTGIEAFF
TRBJ2-3 | TRBV7-2 | CASSLVGEGSQYF
TRBJ2-1 | TRBV5-1 | CASSLRSSGNSNEQFF
TRBJ2-1 | TRBV7-2 | CASSLAPRGWTFF